The source of this T cell receptor (beta chain) is a study of cytomegalovirus exposure and HLA in healthy donors. CDR3 length: 16 amino acids. V shed 1 base, J shed 7 bases, and the junction held 5 bases outside the gene matches. Germline lookup yields CDR1 MNHNY and CDR2 SVGAGI (reference sequence). PCR employed 60 Vbeta and 13 Jbeta primers. Some clones are missing from TCRdb's copy, which holds only in-frame ones; the method was immunoSEQ multiplex PCR. Here the sample spans roughly 150,000 clones, roughly 70% being singletons. The clonotype was recovered from a woman between 50 and 59 years old in good health and CMV-seropositive. This chain uses TRBV6-6 with TRBJ1-6, with TRBD1 matching 9 bases. Sequenced: PBMCs. The CDR3 reads CASSYLTGGYNSPLHF. DNA for the CDR3: TGTGCCAGCAGTTACTTGACAGGGGGGTACAATTCACCCCTCCACTTT.